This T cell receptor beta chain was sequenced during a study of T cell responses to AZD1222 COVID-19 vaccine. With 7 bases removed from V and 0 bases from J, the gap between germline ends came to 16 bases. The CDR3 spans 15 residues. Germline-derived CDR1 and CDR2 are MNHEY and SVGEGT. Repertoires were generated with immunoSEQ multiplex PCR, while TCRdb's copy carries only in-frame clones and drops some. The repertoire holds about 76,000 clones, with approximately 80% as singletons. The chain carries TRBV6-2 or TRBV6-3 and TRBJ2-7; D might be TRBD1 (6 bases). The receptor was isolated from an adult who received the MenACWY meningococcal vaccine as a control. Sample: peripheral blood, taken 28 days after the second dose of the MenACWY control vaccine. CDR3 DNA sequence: TGTGCCAGCAACCCCAGTAAGGACAGCTCCTACGAGCAGTACTTC. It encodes CASNPSKDSSYEQYF.